This T cell receptor (beta chain) was observed in a study of T cells in localized non-small cell lung cancer. Notes on the study in general: Appearing in adjacent lung were a median 57 of the top 100 tumor clones. Clonality peaked in uninvolved adjacent lung rather than tumor. An association was observed between higher blood T cell density and longer overall survival. Analysis by sequencing included only one tumor region, so heterogeneity remains possible.

The CDR3 runs 17 residues. V dropped 0 bases and J dropped 6 bases, with 21 bases sitting between them. Sequencing was performed with immunoSEQ multiplex PCR; in TCRdb, only in-frame clones are kept and a portion is missing. The sample has about 78,000 clones, 84% seen once. This clone was detected a few times. Antigen specificity is unknown. The source is a man between 40 and 75 years old with stage I lung adenocarcinoma. The material was peripheral blood, obtained before any cancer treatment. The genes are TRBV23-1 and TRBJ2-7; the D is unclear. TRBV23-1 is annotated as an ORF whose role is uncertain. The CDR3 is CASSQSPMGSNPLEQYF. In DNA, the CDR3 is TGCGCCAGCAGTCAATCCCCTATGGGCAGTAATCCCCTCGAGCAGTACTTC.